These 23 T cell receptor beta chains originate from one sample sequenced in a study of neoadjuvant anti-PD-1 for oral cavity cancer. Libraries were prepared by immunoSEQ multiplex PCR; TCRdb keeps only in-frame clonotypes and omits some of them. The sample yields about 10,000 clones, more than 55% seen once. The time point was: after neoadjuvant nivolumab, at surgical resection. The sample was tumor tissue, taken after nivolumab (anti-PD-1) treatment. The origin of the receptors is a person between 40 and 80 years old with oral cavity squamous cell carcinoma.

In this sample, this clone turned up a few times. The chain couples TRBV5-1 to TRBJ2-7; the match to TRBD1 covers 8 bases. Germline assignment: CDR1 SGHRS and CDR2 YFSETQ. The J segment lost 3 bases and the V segment lost 0 bases, leaving 5 bases of the junction unmatched. This CDR3 region has 15 residues. CDR3 sequence reads: CASSLGPGGDYEQYF. The CDR3 nucleotides read TGCGCCAGCAGCTTGGGGCCAGGGGGCGACTACGAGCAGTACTTC.

The rearrangement links TRBV28 to TRBJ2-7, with a tentative D call TRBD2 (6 bases). Germline V lookup: CDR1 MDHEN, CDR2 SYDVKM. Trimming removed 3 bases at V and 6 bases at J, with 15 bases between. The length of the CDR3 is 14 residues. The CDR3: CASSFRGWIFEQYF. CDR3 DNA sequence: TGTGCCAGCAGTTTTCGGGGGTGGATTTTCGAGCAGTACTTC.

The table lists this clone with a few counts. The gene calls are TRBV23-1 and TRBJ1-6, with D perhaps matching TRBD1 (6 bases). TRBV23-1 is sorted into the ORF group, with uncertain function. Between the trimmed V and J ends, which lost 7 bases and 0 bases, there was a span of 10 bases. The CDR3 has 15 residues. CDR3 loop: CASKTGSSYNSPLHF. CDR3 nucleotide sequence: TGCGCCAGCAAAACAGGGAGCTCCTATAATTCACCCCTCCACTTT.

The rearrangement joins TRBV2 to TRBJ1-3; 10 positions agree with TRBD1. Trimming cost V 6 bases and J 2 bases; bases outside gene matches: 10. Germline lookup yields CDR1 SNHLY and CDR2 FYNNEI. The CDR3 has 17 residues. The CDR3: CASRPLTGGVAGNTIYF. CDR3 coding DNA: TGTGCCAGCAGGCCCCTGACAGGGGGCGTCGCTGGAAACACCATATATTTT.

Here the CDR3 reads CASSNSGQLQPQHF. The CDR3 nucleotides are TGTGCCAGCAGTAATTCGGGACAGCTTCAGCCCCAGCATTTT. V and J are TRBV27 and TRBJ1-5, with 7 positions matching TRBD1. J was trimmed by 6 bases and V by 5 bases; bases with no gene match: 7. Germline-derived CDR1 and CDR2 are MNHEY and SMNVEV (reference sequence). There are 14 residues in the CDR3.

Written as DNA, the CDR3 is TGTGCCAGCAGCTTAGCGCTGGGCAGTAACTATGGCTACACCTTC. Protein: CASSLALGSNYGYTF. The V call is TRBV7-2, the J call TRBJ1-2; D is ambiguous. CDR3 size: 15 residues. The germline V and J ends were trimmed by 0 bases and 1 base, with 9 bases remaining between them. In germline, CDR1 is SGHTA, CDR2 FQGNSA.

The count of this clone is one. The chain is built from TRBV27 and TRBJ2-7; TRBD1 agrees at 8 bases. V dropped 6 bases and J dropped 1; count of bases not matched to a gene: 8. Germline V lookup: CDR1 MNHEY, CDR2 SMNVEV (reference sequence). CDR3 size: 15 residues. The CDR3, as DNA: TGTGCCAGCAGCGCTCGGACAGGGTTGTCCTACGAGCAGTACTTC. This gives the protein CASSARTGLSYEQYF.

The chain joins TRBV30 to TRBJ2-7; a weak D match, TRBD1 (5 bases). V was cut by 1 base and J by 6 bases, with 10 bases left in between. This CDR3 spans 12 amino acids. Looked up from germline, CDR1 is GTSNPN and CDR2 is SVGIG (reference sequence). The CDR3 region is CAWSEIGAEQYF. The CDR3 bases are TGTGCCTGGAGTGAGATAGGGGCCGAGCAGTACTTC.

The chain links TRBV20-1 to TRBJ2-3; possibly TRBD2 for D (5 bases). Germline V gene data show CDR1 as DFQATT and CDR2 as SNEGSKA (reference sequence). V was pared by 6 bases and J by 2 bases, with 6 bases between. This CDR3 region has 11 residues. For the CDR3, the DNA is TGCAGTGCCGGGGTCACAGATACGCAGTATTTT. Its translation: CSAGVTDTQYF.

The CDR3 region is CASSVRGMDTGELFF. DNA for the CDR3: TGTGCCAGCTCTGTCAGGGGAATGGACACCGGGGAGCTGTTTTTT. This rearrangement joins TRBV18 to TRBJ2-2; TRBD1 might be the D (6 bases). The germline CDR1 and CDR2 sequences are KGHSH and LQKENI. The CDR3 totals 15 residues. V was clipped by 6 bases and J by 3 bases, with 14 bases between them.

The V and J genes are TRBV10-3 and TRBJ1-3; no clear D. CDR1 is ENHRY, CDR2 SYGVKD, per germline. Trimming left V 3 bases short and J 0 bases short, with 0 bases between. The length of the CDR3 is 12 residues. The CDR3 here is CAISDSGNTIYF. The CDR3, as DNA: TGTGCCATCAGTGACTCTGGAAACACCATATATTTT.

The V and J genes are TRBV18 and TRBJ1-2, with 8 bases lining up with TRBD1. The V gene's germline CDR1 is KGHSH and CDR2 LQKENI. The CDR3 length is 14 residues. Trimming removed 3 bases from V and 8 bases from J; junction bases left unmatched: 8. CDR3 in amino acids: CASSPNTGGRGYTF. The CDR3 DNA reads TGTGCCAGCTCACCCAACACAGGGGGTCGGGGCTACACCTTC.

This clone was seen only a few times. V gene TRBV29-1 combines with J gene TRBJ2-7; perhaps D is TRBD1 or TRBD2 (6 bases each). The CDR3 has 13 residues. The ends were cut back, 7 bases at V and 2 bases at J, with 15 bases in the middle. Germline CDR1 SQVTM, CDR2 ANQGSEA. The CDR3 DNA follows: TGCAGCGCAACGTGGAGGGGGGCCTACGAGCAGTACTTC. This gives the protein CSATWRGAYEQYF.

The J gene is TRBJ1-1, the V gene TRBV4-1; D remains ambiguous. The V gene lost 2 bases and the J gene lost 2 bases, with 12 bases spanning the gap. The CDR3 runs 15 residues. Germline V gene sequence: CDR1 MGHRA, CDR2 YSYEKL. CDR3: CASSQREEGNTEAFF. The CDR3 bases are TGCGCCAGCAGCCAAAGGGAGGAGGGTAACACTGAAGCTTTCTTT.

The chain employs TRBV6-1 and TRBJ2-1; 14 nucleotides match TRBD2. Germline V gene sequence: CDR1 MNHNS, CDR2 SASEGT. The CDR3 runs 13 residues. V trimming: 9 bases; J trimming: 11 bases; junction bases outside the gene matches: 6. CDR3 DNA sequence: TGTGCCAGTGCAGGGACTAGCGGGAGTCAGCAGTTCTTC. Its translation: CASAGTSGSQQFF.

This clone was detected only a few times. CDR3 protein: CASTLDGTYNSPLHF. The CDR3 DNA reads as TGTGCCAGCACCCTCGATGGGACCTATAATTCACCCCTCCACTTT. This chain links TRBV7-8 with TRBJ1-6; D is undetermined. V was trimmed by 7 bases and J by 2 bases, leaving 12 bases between them. This CDR3 has 15 residues. Germline CDR1 is SGHVS and CDR2 is FQNEAQ.

This rearrangement joins TRBV21-1 to TRBJ2-1; the D segment call TRBD1 is taken from the table without a DNA check. TRBV21-1 is deemed a pseudogene. The CDR3 totals 14 residues. The chain's CDR3 is CASSTRRGSDEQFF. The DNA of the CDR3 is TGTGCCAGCAGCACTCGCAGGGGCTCGGATGAGCAGTTCTTC.

The chain combines TRBV25-1 with TRBJ1-2; D gene uncertain. CDR3 size: 12 residues. Germline CDR1 is MGHDK and CDR2 is SYGVNS. The ends were cut back, 8 bases at V and 1 base at J, with 8 bases in the middle. The CDR3 sequence: CASGGFNYGYTF. The CDR3 nucleotides are TGTGCCAGCGGAGGATTTAACTATGGCTACACCTTC.

The chain employs TRBV5-1 and TRBJ2-1, with 9 positions matching TRBD2. The CDR3 contains 16 residues. CDR1 is SGHRS and CDR2 is YFSETQ in the germline V gene. The J segment lost 2 bases and the V segment lost 1 base, leaving 4 bases of the junction unmatched. The CDR3 coding sequence is TGCGCCAGCAGCTTGAGGGAGCGGGGGGCCTACAATGAGCAGTTCTTC. Protein sequence: CASSLRERGAYNEQFF.

This sequence joins TRBV5-5 and TRBJ1-6; no clear D gene. The V gene's germline CDR1 is SGHKS and CDR2 YYEKEE (reference sequence). This CDR3 has 14 residues. Between the trimmed V and J ends, which lost 0 bases and 5 bases, there was a span of 6 bases. In DNA form, the CDR3 reads TGTGCCAGCAGCTTGGGCTTAAATAATTCACCCCTCCACTTT. Residues: CASSLGLNNSPLHF.

This clone is labeled as medium-sized. The chain carries TRBV6-5 and TRBJ2-5; 7 nucleotides line up with TRBD1. With V trimmed by 8 bases and J by 4 bases, 4 bases remained unmatched. From germline, CDR1 is MNHEY and CDR2 SVGAGI. This CDR3 comprises 12 residues. The CDR3 here is CASADRVETQYF. CDR3 DNA: TGTGCCAGCGCCGACAGGGTAGAGACCCAGTACTTC.

V and J are TRBV7-2 and TRBJ2-1, with TRBD2 matching 8 bases. This CDR3 has 16 residues. CDR1 is SGHTA, CDR2 FQGNSA, per germline. The trim removed 1 base at V and 11 bases at J, leaving 13 bases unmatched. CDR3 nucleotides: TGTGCCAGCAGCTTAGGCCAGCGGGGGTTTCCGCAAAAGCAGTTCTTC. It specifies CASSLGQRGFPQKQFF.

The chain is built from TRBV30 and TRBJ1-2; D not certain. Trimming pared 2 bases from V and 5 bases from J, leaving 9 bases between. CDR1 is GTSNPN and CDR2 is SVGIG in the germline V gene (reference sequence). The CDR3 runs to 12 residues. The CDR3 protein is CAWSNEDYGYTF. The CDR3 region has the DNA TGTGCCTGGAGTAATGAGGATTATGGCTACACCTTC.